This record looks at one T cell receptor beta chain sequence and its context. The source of the sample is a study of T cell changes during pregnancy in multiple sclerosis. CDR3 length: 13 residues. Germline values: CDR1 KGHSH, CDR2 LQKENI. The V gene end was trimmed by 7 bases and the J gene end by 4 bases; junction bases not matched to a gene: 4. Clones were read by immunoSEQ multiplex PCR, and TCRdb kept only the in-frame ones, dropping some. The sample contains about 110,000 clones, 92% of which appear only once. Sequencing used peripheral blood, obtained in the third trimester of pregnancy. V gene TRBV18 combines with J gene TRBJ1-1; 9 bases map to TRBD1. This sequence was found in a female donor in good health, enrolled as a control in a pregnancy study. The CDR3 is CASWTGVGTEAFF. The DNA of the CDR3 is TGTGCCAGCTGGACAGGGGTAGGCACTGAAGCTTTCTTT.